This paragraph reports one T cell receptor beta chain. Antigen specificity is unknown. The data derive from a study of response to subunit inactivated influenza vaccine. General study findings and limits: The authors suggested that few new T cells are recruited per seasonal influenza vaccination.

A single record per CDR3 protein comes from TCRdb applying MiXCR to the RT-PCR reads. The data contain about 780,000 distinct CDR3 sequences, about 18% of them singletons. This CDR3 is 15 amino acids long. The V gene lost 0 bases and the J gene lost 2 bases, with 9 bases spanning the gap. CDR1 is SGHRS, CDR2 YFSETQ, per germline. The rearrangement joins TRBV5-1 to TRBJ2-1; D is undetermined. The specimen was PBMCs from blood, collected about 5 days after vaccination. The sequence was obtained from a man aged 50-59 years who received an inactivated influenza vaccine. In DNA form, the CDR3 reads TGCGCCAGCAGCTTGGAACCCCTTGCCTACAATGAGCAGTTCTTC. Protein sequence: CASSLEPLAYNEQFF.